The T cell receptor beta chain under discussion was sequenced for a study of T cells in Graves' hyperthyroidism and ophthalmopathy. Study details: Prior to any treatment, at the point of initial diagnosis, peripheral blood was collected.

Those with hyperthyroidism were 18 to 65 years old, newly diagnosed, and ill for under 2 months. PBMCs were obtained from approximately 10 ml fresh peripheral blood. TCR beta CDR3 sequences were amplified from RNA transcripts. RT-PCR in the first round (using the HTBI primer set) targeted the TCR CDR3. Each CDR3 protein is one row after TCRdb ran MiXCR on the multiplex PCR reads. The sample contains roughly 800,000 distinct CDR3 sequences, 38% of which appear only once. CDR1 and CDR2 from the germline V gene are SGHTA and FQGNSA. The CDR3 loop spans 15 amino acids. The V and J ends lost 6 bases and 6 bases, in that order; junction bases with no gene match: 8.

The receptor's source is a young man with Graves' hyperthyroidism. The chain combines TRBV7-2 with TRBJ1-1; 12 positions match TRBD1. The sample comprised blood. CDR3 in amino acids: CASRRDRGRKAEAFF. The CDR3 DNA sequence: TGTGCCAGCAGACGGGACAGGGGGCGGAAGGCTGAAGCTTTCTTT. Combining the CDR3 with reference TRBV7-2 and TRBJ1-1 gives the whole variable domain GAGVSQSPSNKVTEKGKDVELRCDPISGHTALYWYRQSLGQGLEFLIYFQGNSAPDKSGLPSDRFSAERTGGSVSTLTIQRTQQEDSAVYLCASRRDRGRKAEAFFGQGTRLTVV.